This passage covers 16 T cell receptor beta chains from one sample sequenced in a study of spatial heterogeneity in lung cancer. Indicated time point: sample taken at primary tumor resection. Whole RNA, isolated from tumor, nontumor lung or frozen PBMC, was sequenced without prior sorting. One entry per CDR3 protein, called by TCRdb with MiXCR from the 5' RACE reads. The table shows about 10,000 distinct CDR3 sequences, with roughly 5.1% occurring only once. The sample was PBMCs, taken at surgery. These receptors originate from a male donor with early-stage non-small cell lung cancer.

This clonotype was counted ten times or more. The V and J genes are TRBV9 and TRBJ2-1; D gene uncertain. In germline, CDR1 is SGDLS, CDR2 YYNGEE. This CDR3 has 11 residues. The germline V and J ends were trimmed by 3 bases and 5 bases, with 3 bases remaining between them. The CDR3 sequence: CASSENNEQFF. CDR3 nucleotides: TGTGCCAGCAGCGAGAACAATGAGCAGTTCTTC.

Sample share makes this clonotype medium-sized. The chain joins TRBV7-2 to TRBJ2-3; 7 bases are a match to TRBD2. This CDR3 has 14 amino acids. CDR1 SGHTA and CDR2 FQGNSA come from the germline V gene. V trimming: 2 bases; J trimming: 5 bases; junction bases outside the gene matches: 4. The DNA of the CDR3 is TGTGCCAGCAGCTTATCGTGGGAGGGAGATACGCAGTATTTT. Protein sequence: CASSLSWEGDTQYF.

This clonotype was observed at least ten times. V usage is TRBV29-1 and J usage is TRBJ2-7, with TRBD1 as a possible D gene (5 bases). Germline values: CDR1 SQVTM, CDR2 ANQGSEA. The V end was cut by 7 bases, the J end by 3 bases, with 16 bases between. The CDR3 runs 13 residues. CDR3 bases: TGCAGCGCCATGACAGAGACCCTCTACGAGCAGTACTTC. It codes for CSAMTETLYEQYF.

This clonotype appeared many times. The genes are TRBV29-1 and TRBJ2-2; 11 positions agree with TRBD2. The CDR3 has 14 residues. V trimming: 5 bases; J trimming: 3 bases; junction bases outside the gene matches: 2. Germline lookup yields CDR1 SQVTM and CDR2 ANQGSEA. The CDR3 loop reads CSVNSGRDTGELFF. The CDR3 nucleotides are TGCAGCGTTAATAGCGGGAGGGACACCGGGGAGCTGTTTTTT.

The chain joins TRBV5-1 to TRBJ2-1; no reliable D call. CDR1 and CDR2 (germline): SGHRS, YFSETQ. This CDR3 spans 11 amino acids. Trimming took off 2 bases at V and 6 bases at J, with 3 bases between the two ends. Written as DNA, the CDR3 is TGCGCCAGCAGCTTCCGCAATGAGCAGTTCTTC. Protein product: CASSFRNEQFF.

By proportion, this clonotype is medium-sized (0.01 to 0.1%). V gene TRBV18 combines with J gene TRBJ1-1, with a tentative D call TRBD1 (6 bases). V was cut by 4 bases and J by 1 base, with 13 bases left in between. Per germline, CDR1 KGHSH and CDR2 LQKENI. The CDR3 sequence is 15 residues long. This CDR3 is CASSQTLGQNTEAFF. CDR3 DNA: TGTGCCAGCTCACAAACGCTGGGACAGAACACTGAAGCTTTCTTT.

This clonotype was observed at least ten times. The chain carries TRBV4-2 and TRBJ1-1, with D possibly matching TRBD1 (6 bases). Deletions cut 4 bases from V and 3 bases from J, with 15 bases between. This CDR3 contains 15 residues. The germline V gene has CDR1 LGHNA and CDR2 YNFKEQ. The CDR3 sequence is CASSRVRGGDTEAFF. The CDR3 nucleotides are TGTGCCAGCAGCCGCGTCAGGGGCGGGGACACTGAAGCTTTCTTT.

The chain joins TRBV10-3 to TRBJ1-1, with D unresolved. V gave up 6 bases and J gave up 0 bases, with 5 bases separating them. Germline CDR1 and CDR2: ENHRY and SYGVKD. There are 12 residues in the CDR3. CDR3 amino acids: CAISTMNTEAFF. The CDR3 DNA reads TGTGCCATCAGCACTATGAACACTGAAGCTTTCTTT.

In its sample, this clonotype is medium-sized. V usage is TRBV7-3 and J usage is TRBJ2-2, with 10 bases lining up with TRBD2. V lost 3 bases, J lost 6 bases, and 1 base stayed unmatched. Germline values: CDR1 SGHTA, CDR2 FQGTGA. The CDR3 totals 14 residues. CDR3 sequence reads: CASSFGTSAGELFF. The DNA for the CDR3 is TGTGCCAGCAGCTTCGGGACTAGCGCCGGGGAGCTGTTTTTT. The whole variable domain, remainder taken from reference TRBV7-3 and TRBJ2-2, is GAGVSQTPSNKVTEKGKYVELRCDPISGHTALYWYRQSLGQGPEFLIYFQGTGAADDSGLPNDRFFAVRPEGSVSTLKIQRTERGDSAVYLCASSFGTSAGELFFGEGSRLTVL.

CDR3 bases: TGTGCCAGCAGCCAAGATCTCGTGGGGACTGGGGCCAACGTCCTGACTTTC. It is translated as CASSQDLVGTGANVLTF. The V gene is TRBV3-1, the J gene TRBJ2-6; D gene ambiguous. The CDR3 runs to 17 residues. V was cut by 0 bases and J by 2 bases, with 11 bases left in between. Germline assignment: CDR1 LGHDT and CDR2 YNNKEL (reference sequence).

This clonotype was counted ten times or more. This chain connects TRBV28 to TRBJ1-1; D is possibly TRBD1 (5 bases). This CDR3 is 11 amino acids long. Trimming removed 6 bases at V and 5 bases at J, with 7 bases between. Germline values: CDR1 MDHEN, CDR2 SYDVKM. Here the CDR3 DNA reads TGTGCCAGCAGAGGGACGACTGAAGCTTTCTTT. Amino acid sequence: CASRGTTEAFF.

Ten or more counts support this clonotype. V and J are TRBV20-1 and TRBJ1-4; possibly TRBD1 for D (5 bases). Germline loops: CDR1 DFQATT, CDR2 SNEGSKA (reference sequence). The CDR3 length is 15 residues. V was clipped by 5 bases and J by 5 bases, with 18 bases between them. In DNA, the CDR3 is TGCAGTGCTTCCCGAGGCCAGAGGGGCAATGAAAAACTGTTTTTT. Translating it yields CSASRGQRGNEKLFF.

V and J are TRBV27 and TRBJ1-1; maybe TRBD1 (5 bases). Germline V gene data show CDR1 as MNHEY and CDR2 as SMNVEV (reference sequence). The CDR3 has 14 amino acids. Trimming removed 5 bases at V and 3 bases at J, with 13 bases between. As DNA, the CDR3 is TGTGCCAGCAGTCCCCGGCAGGGCTACACTGAAGCTTTCTTT. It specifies CASSPRQGYTEAFF.

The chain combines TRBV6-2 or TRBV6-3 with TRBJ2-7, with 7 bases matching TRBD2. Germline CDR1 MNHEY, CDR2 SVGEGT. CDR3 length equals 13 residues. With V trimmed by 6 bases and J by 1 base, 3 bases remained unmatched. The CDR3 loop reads CASSTSASYEQYF. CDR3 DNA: TGTGCCAGCAGCACTAGCGCTTCCTACGAGCAGTACTTC.

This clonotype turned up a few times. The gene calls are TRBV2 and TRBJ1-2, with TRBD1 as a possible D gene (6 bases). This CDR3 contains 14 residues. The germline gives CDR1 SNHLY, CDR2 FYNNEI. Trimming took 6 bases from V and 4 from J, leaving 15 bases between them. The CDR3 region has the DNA TGTGCCAGCAGAATAAGACAGGCCGTCTATGGCTACACCTTC. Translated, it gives CASRIRQAVYGYTF.

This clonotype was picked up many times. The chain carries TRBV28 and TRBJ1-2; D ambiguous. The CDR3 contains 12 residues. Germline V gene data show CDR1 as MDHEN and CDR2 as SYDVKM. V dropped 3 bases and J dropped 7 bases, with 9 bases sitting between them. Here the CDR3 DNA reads TGTGCCAGCAGTTTGTTGACGGTTGGCTACACCTTC. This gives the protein CASSLLTVGYTF.